These T cell receptor beta chains were read from a single sample in a study of cytomegalovirus exposure and HLA in healthy donors. Clones were read by immunoSEQ multiplex PCR, and TCRdb kept only the in-frame ones, dropping some. The table has 200,000 to 250,000 clones, almost 90% seen once; the top ten hold around 3%. The specimen sequenced was PBMCs. Receptor source: a woman aged 18-29 years in good health and CMV-seronegative. CDR3s include the opening cysteine and the closing phenylalanine or tryptophan. A D gene is named only where the DNA matches it firmly. Not every row has a clone size; where given, it reads once, few, many or a size class.

cdr3_aa cdr3_nt d_call v_call clone_size j_call
CASSLRALPGTGARNEQFF TGTGCCAGCAGTTTACGGGCGCTTCCCGGGACAGGGGCCAGGAATGAGCAGTTCTTC TRBD1 TRBV27 - TRBJ2-1
CASSSGLNYGYTF TGTGCCAGCAGCTCCGGTCTTAACTATGGCTACACCTTC - TRBV7-2 - TRBJ1-2
CSVGRDRSALYGYTF TGCAGCGTTGGTCGGGACAGAAGTGCCCTCTATGGCTACACCTTC TRBD1 TRBV29-1 - TRBJ1-2
CASSLDGLAGPYEQYF TGTGCCAGCAGCTTAGATGGACTAGCGGGGCCCTACGAGCAGTACTTC TRBD2 TRBV7-8 - TRBJ2-7
CASSHRDTGAYEQYF TGTGCCAGCAGCCACCGGGACACGGGTGCCTACGAGCAGTACTTC - TRBV7-2 many TRBJ2-7
CASRARALYEAFF TGTGCCAGTAGGGCCAGGGCCCTTTATGAAGCTTTCTTT - TRBV19 - TRBJ1-1
CASSETLRGSAEAFF TGTGCCAGCAGCGAGACCCTCAGGGGTAGCGCTGAAGCTTTCTTT - TRBV9 - TRBJ1-1
CASSSPDWRHEQFF TGTGCCAGCAGCTCCCCGGACTGGCGGCATGAGCAGTTCTTC - TRBV7-9 - TRBJ2-1
CASSKRLSGFLAFF TGTGCCAGCAGTAAGCGACTCTCGGGGTTTTTAGCTTTCTTT - TRBV6-5 - TRBJ1-1
CASSHVGGNTEAFF TGCGCCAGCAGCCACGTTGGCGGGAACACTGAAGCTTTCTTT - TRBV4-1 - TRBJ1-1
CASSPHIDINTEAFF TGTGCCAGCAGCCCCCATATTGACATAAACACTGAAGCTTTCTTT - TRBV7-8 - TRBJ1-1
CASSLESRVQETQYF TGTGCCAGCAGCTTAGAAAGCAGGGTCCAAGAGACCCAGTACTTC - TRBV11-2 - TRBJ2-5
CASRELGGGLGLQHF TGTGCCAGCAGGGAGCTGGGGGGGGGCCTCGGGCTCCAGCATTTT - TRBV6-1 - TRBJ1-5
CASRVLLSQAGTDTQYF TGTGCCAGCAGAGTTTTACTTAGCCAAGCGGGTACAGATACGCAGTATTTT - TRBV27 - TRBJ2-3
CASSLPSGSMDEQFF TGTGCCAGCAGCTTACCTAGCGGGAGTATGGATGAGCAGTTCTTC TRBD2 TRBV5-4 - TRBJ2-1
CAWDPTGVSGNTIYF TGTGCCTGGGACCCAACAGGGGTATCAGGAAACACCATATATTTT TRBD1 TRBV30 - TRBJ1-3
CASSRRGRWYGYTF TGTGCCAGCAGCCGCAGGGGGCGGTGGTATGGCTACACCTTC TRBD1 TRBV28 - TRBJ1-2
CASSYRRGWSEQFF TGTGCCAGCAGTTACCGCCGAGGGTGGTCTGAGCAGTTCTTC - TRBV6-5 - TRBJ2-1
CASRGQGGYEQYF TGTGCCAGCCGAGGACAGGGGGGATACGAGCAGTACTTC TRBD1 TRBV11-2 - TRBJ2-7
CASSYLAGGPDEQFF TGTGCCAGCAGCTACCTAGCGGGAGGGCCGGATGAGCAGTTCTTC TRBD2 TRBV7-3 - TRBJ2-1
CATSSPGTSGRTEQFF TGTGCCACCAGCAGCCCCGGGACTAGCGGGAGGACCGAGCAGTTCTTC TRBD2 TRBV15 - TRBJ2-1
CASSSYGGREQYF TGTGCCAGCAGCTCATACGGGGGACGCGAGCAGTACTTC - TRBV7-2 - TRBJ2-7
CASSEGLMPGYF TGTGCCAGCAGTGAGGGACTAATGCCCGGGTACTTC TRBD2 TRBV2 - TRBJ2-7
CASNFFGRRGYEQYF TGTGCCAGCAATTTTTTTGGGCGGCGGGGGTACGAGCAGTACTTC TRBD2 TRBV28 - TRBJ2-7
CASSSFGRGRAGANVLTF TGTGCCAGCAGCTCCTTTGGGCGGGGGAGAGCTGGGGCCAACGTCCTGACTTTC TRBD2 TRBV14 - TRBJ2-6
CASSLASGSTDTQYF TGTGCCAGCAGCTTAGCTAGCGGGTCGACAGATACGCAGTATTTT TRBD2 TRBV7-6 - TRBJ2-3
CASSSNGGYEQYF TGTGCCAGCAGCTCTAATGGCGGTTACGAGCAGTACTTC - TRBV7-2 - TRBJ2-7
CSVAQHTDTQYF TGCAGCGTTGCACAACACACAGATACGCAGTATTTT - TRBV29-1 - TRBJ2-3
CASSQGYNRGLTVYEQYF TGCGCCAGCAGCCAAGGCTATAACAGGGGTCTAACGGTCTACGAGCAGTACTTC TRBD1 TRBV4-1 - TRBJ2-7
CASSPSRSTLYGYTF TGTGCCAGCAGTCCATCCCGCTCAACTCTCTATGGCTACACCTTC - TRBV28 - TRBJ1-2
CASSEIGGTNYGYTF TGTGCCAGCAGTGAAATCGGAGGTACTAACTATGGCTACACCTTC - TRBV6-1 - TRBJ1-2
CASSQSGGRSEKLFF TGCGCCAGCAGTCAATCGGGGGGACGATCTGAAAAACTGTTTTTT - TRBV23-1 - TRBJ1-4
CASSKLQGRETQYF TGTGCCAGTAGTAAACTACAGGGGAGGGAGACCCAGTACTTC - TRBV19 once TRBJ2-5
CATSRDGGGETQYF TGTGCCACCAGCAGGGATGGGGGCGGAGAGACCCAGTACTTC - TRBV15 - TRBJ2-5
CASSLVDSSYEQYF TGTGCCAGCAGCTTAGTCGACTCCAGCTACGAGCAGTACTTC - TRBV11-3 - TRBJ2-7
CASSSTAGGGYNEQFF TGTGCCAGCAGCTCGACAGCGGGAGGAGGTTACAATGAGCAGTTCTTC TRBD2 TRBV7-9 - TRBJ2-1
CASSPRLAGGHEQYF TGTGCCAGCAGTCCTCGACTAGCGGGAGGCCACGAGCAGTACTTC TRBD2 TRBV27 - TRBJ2-7
CASSGLAGSLTDTQYF TGTGCCAGCAGCGGGCTAGCGGGCAGCCTCACAGATACGCAGTATTTT TRBD2 TRBV9 - TRBJ2-3
CASSGMGAIIYGYTF TGTGCCAGCAGCGGTATGGGGGCTATAATCTATGGCTACACCTTC - TRBV9 - TRBJ1-2
CASSLGLGVEQYF TGTGCCAGCAGCTTAGGTTTAGGGGTGGAGCAGTACTTC - TRBV7-8 once TRBJ2-7
CMTSGTSGRAIYNEQFF TGTATGACATCCGGGACTAGCGGGAGGGCAATCTACAATGAGCAGTTCTTC TRBD2 TRBV27 - TRBJ2-1
CASQGQGVYEQYF TGTGCCAGCCAAGGACAGGGGGTCTACGAGCAGTACTTC TRBD1 TRBV28 - TRBJ2-7
CASSQGPGGAGGSDTQYF TGCGCCAGCAGCCAAGGACCTGGTGGGGCGGGAGGGTCAGATACGCAGTATTTT TRBD2 TRBV4-3 - TRBJ2-3
CASSQDRGDTGELFF TGCGCCAGCAGCCAAGACAGGGGGGACACCGGGGAGCTGTTTTTT - TRBV4-1 - TRBJ2-2
CASSPHDTQVYEQYF TGTGCCAGCAGCCCTCACGACACCCAAGTCTACGAGCAGTACTTC - TRBV28 - TRBJ2-7
CASSETPDREAFF TGTGCCAGTAGCGAGACACCCGACAGGGAAGCTTTCTTT - TRBV19 - TRBJ1-1
CASSEGTGLYEQYF TGTGCCAGCAGTGAGGGGACAGGGCTCTACGAGCAGTACTTC TRBD1 TRBV25-1 - TRBJ2-7